The 8 T cell receptor beta chains in this list originate from one sample, sequenced in a study of shared clonotypes between healthy human individuals. Some clones are missing from TCRdb's copy, which holds only in-frame ones; the method was immunoSEQ multiplex PCR. Of approximately 320,000 clones in the sample, approximately 79% were seen once. Specimen: memory CD4+ T cells sorted from blood. Subset: CD45RA-negative fraction. The source is a man aged 30 to 45 in good health.

This clone was detected ten times or more. V is TRBV7-2 and J is TRBJ2-4; 8 nucleotides match TRBD1. This CDR3 is built from 16 residues. Germline values: CDR1 SGHTA, CDR2 FQGNSA. The trim removed 1 base at V and 2 bases at J, leaving 4 bases unmatched. The DNA for the CDR3 is TGTGCCAGCAGCTTAGTCAGGACAGGGACCAAAAACATTCAGTACTTC. Its protein product is CASSLVRTGTKNIQYF.

V and J are TRBV9 and TRBJ2-7; no reliable D call. V was cut by 0 bases and J by 0 bases, with 7 bases left in between. Germline assignment: CDR1 SGDLS and CDR2 YYNGEE. The CDR3 has 14 residues. CDR3 region: CASSVEDRSYEQYF. In DNA, the CDR3 is TGTGCCAGCAGCGTAGAGGACCGCTCCTACGAGCAGTACTTC.

The chain links TRBV5-4 to TRBJ2-3; 14 bases are a match to TRBD2. V was pared by 3 bases and J by 6 bases, with 6 bases of the junction left unmatched. The germline V gene has CDR1 SGHNT and CDR2 YYREEE (reference sequence). This CDR3 comprises 16 residues. The chain's CDR3 is CASSSGLAGVGDTQYF. As DNA, the CDR3 is TGTGCCAGCAGCTCGGGACTAGCGGGAGTGGGGGATACGCAGTATTTT.

The chain is built from TRBV29-1 and TRBJ2-2, with D uncertain. The germline V gene has CDR1 SQVTM and CDR2 ANQGSEA. V gave up 5 bases and J gave up 5 bases, with 6 bases separating them. This CDR3 contains 11 residues. The CDR3: CSVLTTGELFF. The CDR3 bases are TGCAGCGTTCTCACTACCGGGGAGCTGTTTTTT.

The rearrangement links TRBV6-1 to TRBJ1-5; D gene uncertain. The CDR3 runs 16 residues. CDR1 is MNHNS and CDR2 is SASEGT in the germline V gene. Trimming took 4 bases from V and 6 from J, leaving 19 bases between them. CDR3 sequence: CASSGDVGGSRQPQHF. The CDR3 coding sequence is TGTGCCAGCAGTGGAGACGTGGGAGGGAGTCGTCAGCCCCAGCATTTT.

The J gene is TRBJ1-1, the V gene TRBV6-1; no definite D call. Germline V lookup: CDR1 MNHNS, CDR2 SASEGT. The ends were cut back, 7 bases at V and 11 bases at J, with 14 bases in the middle. CDR3 length: 11 residues. The CDR3 DNA reads TGTGCCAGCACCAACACGAATCTGGCTTTCTTT. This gives the protein CASTNTNLAFF.

There are a few counts of this clone. The chain couples TRBV28 to TRBJ1-3; 7 bases map to TRBD1. CDR1 and CDR2 from the germline V gene are MDHEN and SYDVKM. This CDR3 has 15 amino acids. V was clipped by 5 bases and J by 0 bases; unmatched bases: 4. Here the CDR3 reads CASSHGQDSGNTIYF. CDR3 bases: TGTGCCAGCAGTCACGGACAGGACTCTGGAAACACCATATATTTT.

This clone has only a few counts. The rearrangement uses TRBV7-9 and TRBJ1-3; the D is unclear. Germline CDR1 SEHNR, CDR2 FQNEAQ (reference sequence). This CDR3 has 13 amino acids. V lost 1 base, J lost 4 bases, and 5 bases lay in between. As DNA, the CDR3 is TGTGCCAGCAGCTTAGATCGGGGAAACACCATATATTTT. Amino acid sequence: CASSLDRGNTIYF.